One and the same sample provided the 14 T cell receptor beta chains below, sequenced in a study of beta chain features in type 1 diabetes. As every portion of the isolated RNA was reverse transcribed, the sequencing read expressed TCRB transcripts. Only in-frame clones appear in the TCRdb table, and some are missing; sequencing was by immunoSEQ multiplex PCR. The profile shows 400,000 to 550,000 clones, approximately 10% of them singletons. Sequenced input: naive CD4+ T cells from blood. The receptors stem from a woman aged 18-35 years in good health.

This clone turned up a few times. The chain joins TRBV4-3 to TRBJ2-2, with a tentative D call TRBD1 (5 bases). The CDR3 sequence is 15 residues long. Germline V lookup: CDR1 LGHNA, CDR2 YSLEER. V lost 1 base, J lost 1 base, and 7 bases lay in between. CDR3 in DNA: TGCGCCAGCAGCCAAGGCAGGGTGAACACCGGGGAGCTGTTTTTT. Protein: CASSQGRVNTGELFF.

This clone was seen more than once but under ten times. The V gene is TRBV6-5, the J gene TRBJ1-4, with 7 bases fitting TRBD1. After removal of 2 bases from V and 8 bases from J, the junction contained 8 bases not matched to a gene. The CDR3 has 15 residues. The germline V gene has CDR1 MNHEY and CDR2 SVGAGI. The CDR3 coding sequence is TGTGCCAGCAGTTACCTGACAGGGCCGAGAGAAAAACTGTTTTTT. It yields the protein CASSYLTGPREKLFF.

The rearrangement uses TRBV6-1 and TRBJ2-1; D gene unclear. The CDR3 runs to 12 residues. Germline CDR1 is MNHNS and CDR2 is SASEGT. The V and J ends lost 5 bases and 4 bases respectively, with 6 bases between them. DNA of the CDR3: TGTGCCAGCAGTCCCGGATACAATGAGCAGTTCTTC. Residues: CASSPGYNEQFF.

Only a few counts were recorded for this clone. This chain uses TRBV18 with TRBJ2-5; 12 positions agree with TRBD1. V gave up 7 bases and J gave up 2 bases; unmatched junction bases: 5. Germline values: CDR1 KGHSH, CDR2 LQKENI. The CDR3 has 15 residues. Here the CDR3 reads CASLRDRGRQETQYF. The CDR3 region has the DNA TGTGCCAGCTTACGGGACAGGGGGCGTCAAGAGACCCAGTACTTC.

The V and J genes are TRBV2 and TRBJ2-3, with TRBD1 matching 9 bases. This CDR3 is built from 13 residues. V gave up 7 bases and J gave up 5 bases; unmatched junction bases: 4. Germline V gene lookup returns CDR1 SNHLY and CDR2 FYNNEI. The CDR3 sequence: CASKYRGQDTQYF. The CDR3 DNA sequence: TGTGCCAGCAAATACAGGGGGCAAGATACGCAGTATTTT.

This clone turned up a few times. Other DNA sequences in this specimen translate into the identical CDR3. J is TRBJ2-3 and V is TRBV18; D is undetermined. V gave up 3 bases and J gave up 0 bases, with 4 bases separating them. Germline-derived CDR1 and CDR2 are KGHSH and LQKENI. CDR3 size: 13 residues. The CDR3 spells CASSPTSTDTQYF. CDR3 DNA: TGTGCCAGCTCACCTACTAGCACAGATACGCAGTATTTT.

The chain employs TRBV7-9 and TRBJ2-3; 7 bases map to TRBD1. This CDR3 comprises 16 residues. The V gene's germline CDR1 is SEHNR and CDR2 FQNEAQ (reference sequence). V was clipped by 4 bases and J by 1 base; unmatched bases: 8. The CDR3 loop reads CASSSVLGGGTDTQYF. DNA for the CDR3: TGTGCCAGCAGCTCCGTACTAGGGGGCGGCACAGATACGCAGTATTTT.

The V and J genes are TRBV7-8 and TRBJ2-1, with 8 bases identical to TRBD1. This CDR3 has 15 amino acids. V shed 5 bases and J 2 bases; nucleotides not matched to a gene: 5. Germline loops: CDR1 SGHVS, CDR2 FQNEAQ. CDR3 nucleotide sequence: TGTGCCAGCAGCGGAAGGACAGGGCCCTACAATGAGCAGTTCTTC. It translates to CASSGRTGPYNEQFF.

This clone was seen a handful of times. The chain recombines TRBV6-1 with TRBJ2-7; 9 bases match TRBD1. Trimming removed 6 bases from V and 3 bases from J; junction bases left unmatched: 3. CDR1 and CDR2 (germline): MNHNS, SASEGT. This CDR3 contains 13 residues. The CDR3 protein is CASSTTGGYEQYV. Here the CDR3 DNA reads TGTGCCAGCAGCACGACAGGGGGCTACGAGCAGTACGTC.

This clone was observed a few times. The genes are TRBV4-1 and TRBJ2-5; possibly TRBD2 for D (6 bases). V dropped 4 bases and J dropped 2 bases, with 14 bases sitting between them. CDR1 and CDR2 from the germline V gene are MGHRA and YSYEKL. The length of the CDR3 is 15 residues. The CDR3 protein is CASSRTGLQQETQYF. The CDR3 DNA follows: TGCGCCAGCAGCCGCACGGGACTCCAGCAAGAGACCCAGTACTTC.

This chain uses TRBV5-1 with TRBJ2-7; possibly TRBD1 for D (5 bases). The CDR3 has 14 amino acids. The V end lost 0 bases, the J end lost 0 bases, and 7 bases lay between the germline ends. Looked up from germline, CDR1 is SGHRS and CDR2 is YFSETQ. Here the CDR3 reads CASSLGGSSYEQYV. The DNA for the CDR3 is TGCGCCAGCAGCTTGGGGGGCAGCTCCTACGAGCAGTACGTC.

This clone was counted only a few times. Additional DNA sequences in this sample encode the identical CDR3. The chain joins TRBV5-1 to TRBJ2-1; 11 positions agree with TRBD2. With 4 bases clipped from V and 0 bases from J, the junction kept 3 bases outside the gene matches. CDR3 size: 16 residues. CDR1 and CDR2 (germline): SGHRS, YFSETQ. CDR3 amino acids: CASSRTSGSSYNEQFF. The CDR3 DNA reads TGCGCCAGCAGCAGAACTAGCGGGAGCTCCTACAATGAGCAGTTCTTC.

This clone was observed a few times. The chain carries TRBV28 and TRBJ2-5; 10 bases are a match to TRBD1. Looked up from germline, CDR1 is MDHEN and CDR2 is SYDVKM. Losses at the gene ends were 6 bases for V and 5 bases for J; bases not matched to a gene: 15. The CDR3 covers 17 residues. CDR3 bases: TGTGCCAGCAGGGCCAGACAGGGGGCAAGGGGGTCGGAGACCCAGTACTTC. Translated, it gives CASRARQGARGSETQYF.

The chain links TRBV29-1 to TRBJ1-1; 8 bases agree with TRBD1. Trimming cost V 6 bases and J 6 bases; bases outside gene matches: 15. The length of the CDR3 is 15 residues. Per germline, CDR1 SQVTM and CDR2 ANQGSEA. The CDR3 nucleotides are TGCAGCGTCCTTCCCAGGGGGCCCGTTCCTTCTGAAGCTTTCTTT. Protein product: CSVLPRGPVPSEAFF. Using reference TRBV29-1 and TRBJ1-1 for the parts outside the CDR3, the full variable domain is SAVISQKPSRDICQRGTSLTIQCQVDSQVTMMFWYRQQPGQSLTLIATANQGSEATYESGFVIDKFPISRPNLTFSTLTVSNMSPEDSSIYLCSVLPRGPVPSEAFFGQGTRLTVV.